This T cell receptor (beta chain) was identified during a study of OX40 agonist ivuxolimab in advanced cancers. Study-wide results and limits: Also present in some nonresponders was a low level of normalized T-cell clonal expansion.

Comments on this clone: The antigen remains undetermined.

The data were produced by immunoSEQ multiplex PCR, yet TCRdb's version contains in-frame clones alone and is incomplete. Of under 45,000 clones listed, around 73% are singletons. This clonotype was sampled from an adult with an advanced solid tumor such as melanoma, head and neck, liver or kidney cancer. Sequencing was performed on CD4+ or CD8+ T cells sorted from blood, taken in a trial of the OX40 agonist ivuxolimab.

The chain's CDR3 is CASSFGLAGVVDTQYF. The CDR3 DNA is TGTGCCAGCAGCTTCGGACTAGCGGGAGTGGTAGATACGCAGTATTTT. The chain has TRBV9 and TRBJ2-3, with 13 positions matching TRBD2. CDR1 is SGDLS, CDR2 YYNGEE, per germline. After removal of 4 bases from V and 5 bases from J, the junction contained 7 bases not matched to a gene. The CDR3 length is 16 residues.